The 4 T cell receptor beta chains listed next were all sequenced from one sample in a study of T cells expressing NK-cell markers. TCRdb reanalyzed the 5' RACE reads and collapses them to one entry per CDR3 protein, without DNA. The sample table includes about 370,000 distinct CDR3 sequences. What was sequenced was blood T cells: a sorted CD56 or NKG2C T cell subset, CD4+ or CD8+ T cells, or bulk PBMC T cells (not recorded which). The receptor source for this set is a woman in her forties or fifties in good health.

This CDR3 is CASSHPRDGASTDTQYF. The chain recombines TRBV7-6 with TRBJ2-3; the D call from TCRdb, TRBD1, cannot be confirmed without DNA. The CDR3 consists of 17 residues. CDR1 SGHVS and CDR2 FNYEAQ come from the germline V gene.

The V call is TRBV29-1, the J call TRBJ1-1. Germline V lookup: CDR1 SQVTM, CDR2 ANQGSEA. This CDR3 comprises 15 residues. The CDR3: CSVGDTSLLNTEAFF.

The chain uses TRBV28 and TRBJ2-5; absent DNA, TCRdb's TRBD2 call cannot be checked. Looked up from germline, CDR1 is MDHEN and CDR2 is SYDVKM. The CDR3 covers 15 residues. The chain's CDR3 is CASSLTSGGRETQYF.

V gene TRBV5-1 combines with J gene TRBJ1-2; without DNA, the TCRdb call of TRBD1 cannot be checked. CDR3 length: 15 residues. Germline values: CDR1 SGHRS, CDR2 YFSETQ. The CDR3 spells CASSSERGAFYGYTF.